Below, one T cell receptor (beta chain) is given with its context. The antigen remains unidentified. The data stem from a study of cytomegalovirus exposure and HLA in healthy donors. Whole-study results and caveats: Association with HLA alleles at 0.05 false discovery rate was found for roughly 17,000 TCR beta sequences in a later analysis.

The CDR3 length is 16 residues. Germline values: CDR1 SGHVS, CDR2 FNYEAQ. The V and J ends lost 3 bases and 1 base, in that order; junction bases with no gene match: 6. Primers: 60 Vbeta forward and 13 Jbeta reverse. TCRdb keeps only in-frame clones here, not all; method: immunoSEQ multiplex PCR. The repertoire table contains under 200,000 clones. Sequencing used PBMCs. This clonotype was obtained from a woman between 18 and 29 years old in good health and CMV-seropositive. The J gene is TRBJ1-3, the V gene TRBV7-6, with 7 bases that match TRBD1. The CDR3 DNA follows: TGTGCCAGCAGCTTGTTGGGCAGGGGGTCTGGAAACACCATATATTTT. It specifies CASSLLGRGSGNTIYF.